These 29 T cell receptor beta chains came from one sample sequenced in a study of blood T cells in healthy people across ages. The authors ran a second PCR of 7 to 11 cycles using a sample-barcoded 5' primer and a J-beta primer mix. Using its own MiXCR run on the 5' RACE reads, TCRdb lists one record per CDR3 protein. The sample shows about 750,000 distinct CDR3 sequences, 53% of them seen only once. Specimen: blood. These receptors all come from an elderly man in good health.

This chain uses TRBV27 with TRBJ2-1; 12 nucleotides agree with TRBD2. The CDR3 sequence is 17 residues long. Looked up from germline, CDR1 is MNHEY and CDR2 is SMNVEV (reference sequence). The junction had 12 bases not matched to a gene; V was cut back by 2 bases and J by 10 bases. The CDR3: CASSLLAGGLSHWEQFF. Here the CDR3 DNA reads TGTGCCAGCAGTTTACTAGCGGGAGGGCTCTCCCATTGGGAGCAGTTCTTC.

The CDR3 here is CSASGDRSAEKLFF. The CDR3 bases are TGCAGTGCTAGTGGGGACAGATCCGCGGAAAAACTGTTTTTT. The chain links TRBV20-1 to TRBJ1-4, with TRBD1 matching 7 bases. Germline values: CDR1 DFQATT, CDR2 SNEGSKA (reference sequence). The V segment lost 3 bases and the J segment 8 bases; nucleotides outside the gene matches: 9. The CDR3 runs 14 residues.

In this sample, this clonotype turned up a few times. The chain joins TRBV2 to TRBJ2-1, with 10 bases fitting TRBD2. CDR1 and CDR2 (germline): SNHLY, FYNNEI. V shed 2 bases, J shed 5 bases, and the junction held 3 bases outside the gene matches. The CDR3 consists of 15 residues. The CDR3 is CASSELAGADNEQFF. CDR3 in DNA: TGTGCCAGCAGTGAACTAGCGGGAGCGGACAATGAGCAGTTCTTC.

This clonotype appeared a single time. The chain joins TRBV7-9 to TRBJ2-1; D may match TRBD1 or TRBD2 (6 bases each). The CDR3 extends over 15 amino acids. Trimming pared 4 bases from V and 3 bases from J, leaving 13 bases between. The germline gives CDR1 SEHNR, CDR2 FQNEAQ (reference sequence). The CDR3 coding sequence is TGTGCCAGCAGCTCAGGCGGAGGGGGCTACAATGAGCAGTTCTTC. It translates to CASSSGGGGYNEQFF.

The chain carries TRBV5-1 and TRBJ2-1; the D gene is possibly TRBD2 (6 bases). The assigned J gene may be wrong: the sequence end matches TRBJ2-7 better. Germline V gene sequence: CDR1 SGHRS, CDR2 YFSETQ. CDR3 length: 15 residues. The CDR3 coding sequence is TGCGCCAGCAGCTTGAGGGCGGGGTACTACAATGAGCAGTACTTC. Its translation is CASSLRAGYYNEQYF.

This clonotype has just one count. The junction and the germline gene differ at one end; a read error may be behind it. The chain joins TRBV24-1 to TRBJ2-7, with a tentative D call TRBD1 (5 bases). This CDR3 has 14 amino acids. The germline V gene has CDR1 KGHDR and CDR2 SFDVKD. The CDR3 DNA reads as TGCGCCACCAGTGACGAAACCCAGGGATACGAGCAGTACTTC. Encoded protein: CATSDETQGYEQYF.

The rearrangement joins TRBV7-6 to TRBJ2-1; 12 bases line up with TRBD2. V shed 5 bases, J shed 3 bases, and the junction held 5 bases outside the gene matches. Germline values: CDR1 SGHVS, CDR2 FNYEAQ. The CDR3 spans 16 residues. The CDR3 region is CASSPTSGRIYNEQFF. The CDR3 bases are TGTGCCAGCAGCCCGACTAGCGGGAGAATCTACAATGAGCAGTTCTTC.

This chain connects TRBV5-1 to TRBJ2-7, with 8 bases aligning to TRBD1. CDR1 and CDR2 (germline): SGHRS, YFSETQ. The CDR3 contains 16 residues. Germline trimming cut 1 base from V and 5 bases from J; bases unmatched to any gene: 11. The CDR3 protein is CASSLKGVRGPNEQYF. CDR3 nucleotide sequence: TGCGCCAGCAGCTTGAAGGGGGTCAGGGGGCCCAACGAGCAGTACTTC.

The chain couples TRBV28 to TRBJ2-1; 8 positions agree with TRBD2. Germline V gene data show CDR1 as MDHEN and CDR2 as SYDVKM. The CDR3 spans 14 residues. V lost 6 bases and J lost 5; bases outside the gene matches: 6. CDR3 loop: CASRTRLANNEQFF. In nucleotides, the CDR3 is TGTGCCAGCAGGACCCGACTAGCGAACAATGAGCAGTTCTTC.

This clonotype was counted a few times. The chain is built from TRBV6-6 and TRBJ2-3; the D gene is possibly TRBD1 (5 bases). The V gene lost 8 bases and the J gene lost 4 bases, with 16 bases spanning the gap. Germline CDR1 reads MNHNY; CDR2 reads SVGAGI (reference sequence). The CDR3 runs 14 residues. The CDR3 bases are TGTGCCAGCGGGGCAGGGATCTGGGCAGATACGCAGTATTTT. Protein: CASGAGIWADTQYF.

The chain employs TRBV3-1 and TRBJ2-7; a possible D gene is TRBD2 (5 bases). Germline V gene lookup returns CDR1 LGHDT and CDR2 YNNKEL (reference sequence). CDR3 length equals 15 residues. V lost 5 bases and J 7 bases, leaving 21 bases between the germline ends. In DNA, the CDR3 is TGTGCCAGCAGCTCCAGCGGATTCTCCTACAATGAGCAGTACTTC. Protein sequence: CASSSSGFSYNEQYF.

The DNA of the CDR3 is TGTGCCAGCGCCACCCGCAGGGAGAACACTGAAGCTTTCTTT. It translates to CASATRRENTEAFF. The V and J genes are TRBV27 and TRBJ1-1, with D maybe TRBD1 (5 bases). The V end lost 8 bases, the J end lost 1 base, and 14 bases lay between the germline ends. The CDR3 length is 14 residues. Germline values: CDR1 MNHEY, CDR2 SMNVEV (reference sequence).

This clonotype showed up just a few times. This chain links TRBV20-1 with TRBJ2-6, with D possibly called TRBD1 or TRBD2 (5 bases each). This CDR3 spans 12 amino acids. Germline values: CDR1 DFQATT, CDR2 SNEGSKA (reference sequence). Trimming pared 6 bases from V and 2 bases from J, leaving 5 bases between. The CDR3 reads CSAGAGANVLTF. The CDR3 DNA reads TGCAGTGCGGGGGCTGGGGCCAACGTCCTGACTTTC.

This clonotype was seen only a few times. The rearrangement joins TRBV6-6 to TRBJ2-7; 10 bases are a match to TRBD2. V was clipped by 4 bases and J by 3 bases; unmatched bases: 6. Germline-derived CDR1 and CDR2 are MNHNY and SVGAGI (reference sequence). The CDR3 length is 15 residues. CDR3 DNA: TGTGCCAGCAGTTCTCCGGGACTAGCGAGCTACGAGCAGTACTTC. Its protein product is CASSSPGLASYEQYF.

The V call is TRBV27, the J call TRBJ2-3; 9 nucleotides match TRBD2. This CDR3 has 14 amino acids. Germline CDR1 and CDR2: MNHEY and SMNVEV (reference sequence). The V segment lost 11 bases and the J segment 3 bases; nucleotides outside the gene matches: 9. CDR3 bases: TGTGCCGTAGGGGCTAGCGGGGCTACAGATACGCAGTATTTT. This sequence encodes CAVGASGATDTQYF.

V gene TRBV2 combines with J gene TRBJ1-2; TRBD1 matches at 7 bases. The germline V gene encodes CDR1 SNHLY and CDR2 FYNNEI. V was clipped by 6 bases and J by 8 bases; unmatched bases: 9. The CDR3 sequence is 13 residues long. Here the CDR3 DNA reads TGTGCCAGCAGAGAACAGGGGTGGGAAGGCTACACCTTC. It encodes CASREQGWEGYTF.

This chain joins TRBV19 and TRBJ1-6; D remains ambiguous. CDR1 is LNHDA, CDR2 SQIVND, per germline (reference sequence). The CDR3 covers 14 residues. V lost 7 bases and J lost 2, with 9 bases in between. CDR3 bases: TGTGCCAGTAAGCAGACCGCCTATAATTCACCCCTCCACTTT. The encoded protein is CASKQTAYNSPLHF.

The rearrangement links TRBV2 to TRBJ2-1; D may be TRBD1 or TRBD2 (6 bases each). CDR3 length: 12 amino acids. CDR1 and CDR2 from the germline V gene are SNHLY and FYNNEI. V was pared by 5 bases and J by 10 bases, with 12 bases between. The CDR3 sequence: CASSPEGGEQFF. CDR3 sequence (DNA): TGTGCCAGCAGTCCGGAGGGGGGAGAGCAGTTCTTC.

The chain joins TRBV12-3 or TRBV12-4 to TRBJ2-6; D may be TRBD1 (6 bases). The CDR3 is 14 residues long. The V end lost 6 bases, the J end lost 4 bases, and 10 bases lay between the germline ends. The CDR3 DNA follows: TGTGCCAGCAGCAACAGGGTCGGGGCCAACGTCCTGACTTTC. Its translation is CASSNRVGANVLTF.

This rearrangement joins TRBV24-1 to TRBJ2-1; D is perhaps TRBD2 (6 bases). The CDR3 is made up of 17 amino acids. Germline lookup yields CDR1 KGHDR and CDR2 SFDVKD. V was trimmed by 2 bases and J by 2 bases, leaving 15 bases between them. The chain's CDR3 is CATSDSSSGGPYNEQFF. As DNA, the CDR3 is TGTGCCACCAGTGATTCTAGTAGCGGAGGGCCCTACAATGAGCAGTTCTTC.

As concerns this clonotype: Sequence at one end of the junction differs from germline and may be a read error. The J gene is TRBJ2-1, the V gene TRBV30; the D gene is possibly TRBD2 (5 bases). CDR1 and CDR2 from the germline V gene are GTSNPN and SVGIG (reference sequence). The CDR3 runs to 12 residues. The CDR3 region is CAGSATEAEQFF. DNA for the CDR3: TGTGCCGGGAGTGCGACCGAGGCTGAGCAGTTCTTC. Supplemented by reference TRBV30 and TRBJ2-1, the full variable domain reads SQTIHQWPATLVQPVGSPLSLECTVEGTSNPNLYWYRQAAGRGLQLLFYSVGIGQISSEVPQNLSASRPQDRQFILSSKKLLLSDSGFYLCAGSATEAEQFFGPGTRLTVL.

The table lists this clonotype with a few counts. The J gene is TRBJ2-5, the V gene TRBV4-1; no firm D call. CDR1 and CDR2 (germline): MGHRA, YSYEKL. The CDR3 sequence is 15 residues long. V was trimmed by 0 bases and J by 2 bases, leaving 10 bases between them. CDR3 bases: TGCGCCAGCAGCCAAGATTGGGGATCACAAGAGACCCAGTACTTC. Its protein is CASSQDWGSQETQYF.

The CDR3 DNA reads as TGTGCCAGCAGTACGCCGGGACAGGGATACTTCTACACCTTC. Translated, it gives CASSTPGQGYFYTF. The chain couples TRBV12-3 or TRBV12-4 to TRBJ1-2, with TRBD1 identical over 9 bases. This CDR3 spans 14 amino acids. The V segment lost 5 bases and the J segment 10 bases; nucleotides outside the gene matches: 11.

The V and J genes are TRBV20-1 and TRBJ1-2; 9 bases match TRBD1. The germline V gene has CDR1 DFQATT and CDR2 SNEGSKA (reference sequence). The J segment lost 2 bases and the V segment lost 5 bases, leaving 6 bases of the junction unmatched. The CDR3 contains 14 residues. The CDR3 loop is CSASTGTGNYGYTF. The CDR3 DNA reads as TGCAGTGCTTCGACCGGGACAGGGAACTATGGCTACACCTTC.

V and J are TRBV20-1 and TRBJ2-7; 9 nucleotides align to TRBD1. This CDR3 has 15 residues. Trimming removed 3 bases from V and 3 bases from J; junction bases left unmatched: 9. CDR1 and CDR2 (germline): DFQATT, SNEGSKA (reference sequence). The CDR3 is CSASHPGQGLYEQYF. CDR3 in DNA: TGCAGTGCTAGCCATCCGGGACAGGGACTCTACGAGCAGTACTTC.

The rearrangement uses TRBV3-1 and TRBJ2-1; 12 bases fit TRBD2. Germline CDR1 is LGHDT and CDR2 is YNNKEL (reference sequence). V gave up 1 base and J gave up 7 bases; unmatched junction bases: 2. The CDR3 extends over 15 amino acids. The CDR3 here is CASSQGTSGANEQFF. CDR3 sequence (DNA): TGTGCCAGCAGCCAAGGGACTAGCGGGGCGAATGAGCAGTTCTTC.

The V call is TRBV29-1, the J call TRBJ2-2, with D perhaps TRBD1 (5 bases). The ends were cut back, 8 bases at V and 3 bases at J, with 13 bases in the middle. CDR3 length equals 13 residues. Per the germline V gene, CDR1 is SQVTM and CDR2 is ANQGSEA. DNA of the CDR3: TGCAGCACGGTAGGGGCTCACACCGGGGAGCTGTTTTTT. Translated, it gives CSTVGAHTGELFF.

The chain couples TRBV7-9 to TRBJ2-7; 10 bases line up with TRBD2. J was trimmed by 2 bases and V by 3 bases; bases with no gene match: 10. Per the germline V gene, CDR1 is SEHNR and CDR2 is FQNEAQ (reference sequence). The CDR3 length is 17 residues. CDR3 DNA: TGTGCCAGCAGCTTCGCCCCTAGCGGGAGTAGTCCCTACGAGCAGTACTTC. Its protein is CASSFAPSGSSPYEQYF.

This clonotype appeared once. The rearrangement uses TRBV28 and TRBJ2-7; D may be TRBD2 (6 bases). The V gene lost 6 bases and the J gene lost 2 bases, with 17 bases spanning the gap. This CDR3 spans 15 amino acids. Germline values: CDR1 MDHEN, CDR2 SYDVKM. Here the CDR3 DNA reads TGTGCCAGCAGGGTCCGGGACTCCAAGGCCTACGAGCAGTACTTC. This translates into CASRVRDSKAYEQYF.